The source of this T cell receptor beta chain is a study of Tregs in tolerant kidney transplant recipients. The study, taken as a whole, reports: Findings come from small patient numbers and require larger validation. No direct test of biological reproducibility was done here.

From germline, CDR1 is LNHDA and CDR2 SQIVND (reference sequence). The CDR3 runs to 13 residues. V was clipped by 7 bases and J by 4 bases, with 11 bases between them. Profiled with immunoSEQ multiplex PCR; TCRdb holds only in-frame clones, not every one. The table lists about 240,000 clones, around 81% of them singletons. Worth noting for this clone: As yet, its antigen is unknown.

The chain is built from TRBV19 and TRBJ2-1; D uncertain. Sequenced: CD4+ T cells from blood. The TCR comes from a human donor in good health. The CDR3 region has the DNA TGTGCCAGTACCCATCACGGGTACAATGAGCAGTTCTTC. Amino acid sequence: CASTHHGYNEQFF.